This TCR beta chain was captured in a study of cytomegalovirus exposure and HLA in healthy donors. The germline gives CDR1 SGHAT, CDR2 FQNNGV. This CDR3 region has 15 residues. The ends were cut back, 1 base at V and 5 bases at J, with 12 bases in the middle. In this sample, this clone turned up a few times. The antigen remains undetermined. Study-level findings and limits: Accounts indicate the classifier identified cytomegalovirus status with strong specificity and sensitivity. It was about 150 TCR beta chains that were listed as cytomegalovirus-associated.

Sequenced by immunoSEQ multiplex PCR; TCRdb stores in-frame clones only, minus some. The top ten hold under 1.5% of the sample, which has 100,000 to 150,000 clones, roughly 94% seen once. The rearrangement links TRBV11-2 to TRBJ1-5; perhaps TRBD1 as D (6 bases). Sequencing used PBMCs. The receptor's source is a woman under 30 in good health and CMV-seronegative. The CDR3 DNA reads TGTGCCAGCAGCTTAGGGACAGAGCCCCATCAGCCCCAGCATTTT. It codes for CASSLGTEPHQPQHF. Filled out from reference TRBV11-2 and TRBJ1-5, the complete variable domain reads EAGVAQSPRYKIIEKRQSVAFWCNPISGHATLYWYQQILGQGPKLLIQFQNNGVVDDSQLPKDRFSAERLKGVDSTLKIQPAKLEDSAVYLCASSLGTEPHQPQHFGDGTRLSIL.